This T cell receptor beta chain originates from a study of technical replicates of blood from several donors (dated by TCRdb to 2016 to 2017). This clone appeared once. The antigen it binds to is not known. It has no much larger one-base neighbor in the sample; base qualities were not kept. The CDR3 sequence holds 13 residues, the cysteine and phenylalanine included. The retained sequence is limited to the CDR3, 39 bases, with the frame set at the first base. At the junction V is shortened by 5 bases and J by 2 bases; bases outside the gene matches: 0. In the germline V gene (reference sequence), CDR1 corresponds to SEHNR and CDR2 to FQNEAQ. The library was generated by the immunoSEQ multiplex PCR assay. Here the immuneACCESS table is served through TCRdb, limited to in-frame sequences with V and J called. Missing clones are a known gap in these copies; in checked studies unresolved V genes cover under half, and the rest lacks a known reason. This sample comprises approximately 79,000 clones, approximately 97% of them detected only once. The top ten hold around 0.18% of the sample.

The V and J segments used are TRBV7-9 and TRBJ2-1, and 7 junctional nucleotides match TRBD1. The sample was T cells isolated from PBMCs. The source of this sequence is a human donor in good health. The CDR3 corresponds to CASSQGAYNEQFF. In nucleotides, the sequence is TGTGCCAGCAGCCAGGGGGCCTACAATGAGCAGTTCTTC.